These T cell receptor beta chains were read from a single sample in a study of blood T cell repertoires in COVID-19. Generated by immunoSEQ multiplex PCR, the TCRdb table keeps only in-frame clones and is missing some. The sample has roughly 380,000 clones; 89% are singletons. The specimen was peripheral blood. The receptors here all came from a woman aged 35 to 49 with COVID-19, enrolled during active disease. The CDR3 runs from the conserved cysteine through the conserved F or W. The D gene is left open where the match is weak. Size is omitted from some rows. Given values are once, few, many or a class for expanded clones.

j_gene | abundance | d_gene | v_gene | CDR3aa | CDR3nt
TRBJ2-4 | - | TRBD2 | TRBV24-1 | CATSDAFQGGFQYF | TGTGCCACCAGTGATGCTTTCCAGGGAGGGTTCCAGTACTTC
TRBJ2-3 | - | - | TRBV7-3 | CASSAQTQGPPDTQYF | TGTGCCAGCAGCGCCCAGACCCAGGGCCCACCAGATACGCAGTATTTT
TRBJ1-4 | once | - | TRBV15 | CATSREGGGYEKLFF | TGTGCCACCAGCAGAGAGGGGGGAGGGTATGAAAAACTGTTTTTT
TRBJ1-1 | - | - | TRBV19 | CASSERQTMNTEAFF | TGTGCCAGTAGCGAGCGACAGACAATGAACACTGAAGCTTTCTTT
TRBJ1-1 | - | - | TRBV30 | CAWGAFAEAFF | TGTGCCTGGGGGGCATTCGCTGAAGCTTTCTTT
TRBJ1-4 | few | - | TRBV5-6 | CASSLTDRSNEKLFF | TGTGCCAGCAGCCTGACAGACCGCTCTAATGAAAAACTGTTTTTT
TRBJ2-3 | - | TRBD2 | TRBV28 | CASSRLADTDTQYF | TGTGCCAGCAGTCGACTAGCGGACACAGATACGCAGTATTTT
TRBJ2-3 | once | - | TRBV7-9 | CASSVVDLGTDTQYF | TGTGCCAGCAGCGTCGTGGACTTGGGCACAGATACGCAGTATTTT
TRBJ2-1 | - | - | TRBV27 | CASSLGQGANNEQFF | TGTGCCAGCAGTTTAGGGCAGGGTGCTAACAATGAGCAGTTCTTC
TRBJ1-5 | - | TRBD1 | TRBV4-1 | CASSLSGTGNQPQHF | TGCGCCAGCAGCCTATCCGGGACAGGCAATCAGCCCCAGCATTTT
TRBJ1-2 | - | - | TRBV7-3 | CASSSSTGTVYGYTF | TGTGCCAGCAGCTCCAGTACCGGGACTGTCTATGGCTACACCTTC
TRBJ1-3 | once | - | TRBV4-2 | CASSQVASGAGNTIYF | TGTGCCAGCAGCCAAGTTGCCTCAGGGGCTGGAAACACCATATATTTT
TRBJ1-1 | - | - | TRBV2 | CASTVRGQTEAFF | TGTGCCAGCACAGTCAGGGGTCAAACTGAAGCTTTCTTT
TRBJ2-5 | - | - | TRBV7-9 | CASSLNFRQETQYF | TGTGCCAGCAGCTTAAATTTCCGGCAAGAGACCCAGTACTTC
TRBJ1-1 | many | - | TRBV11-2 | CASSHLQGKDTEAFF | TGTGCCAGCAGCCACCTACAGGGTAAAGACACTGAAGCTTTCTTT
TRBJ1-1 | - | - | TRBV27 | CASSSLAVGSEAFF | TGTGCCAGCAGTTCCCTGGCGGTTGGATCCGAAGCTTTCTTT
TRBJ1-1 | - | TRBD1 | TRBV3-1/TRBV3-2 | CASSHSGQGDTEAFF | TGTGCCAGCAGCCACTCGGGACAGGGGGACACTGAAGCTTTCTTT
TRBJ2-3 | - | - | TRBV30 | CAWSTITDTQYF | TGTGCCTGGAGTACTATCACAGATACGCAGTATTTT
TRBJ1-2 | - | - | TRBV28 | CASSDQERGRVVGYTF | TGTGCCAGCAGTGATCAAGAGCGGGGGCGAGTGGTTGGCTACACCTTC
TRBJ1-1 | - | - | TRBV7-3 | CASSPGGWNTEAFF | TGTGCCAGCAGCCCGGGGGGGTGGAACACTGAAGCTTTCTTT
TRBJ2-7 | once | TRBD1 | TRBV18 | CASSPQDRQQQYF | TGTGCCAGCTCACCACAGGACAGGCAACAACAGTACTTC
TRBJ2-1 | few | TRBD2 | TRBV9 | CASSVLAGGLNEQFF | TGTGCCAGCAGCGTCCTAGCGGGGGGGCTCAATGAGCAGTTCTTC
TRBJ2-1 | - | TRBD2 | TRBV11-2 | CASSSGLAGSGFYNEQFF | TGTGCCAGCAGTTCGGGACTAGCGGGGTCGGGATTTTACAATGAGCAGTTCTTC
TRBJ2-2 | - | - | TRBV7-2 | CASSLAALGGTGELFF | TGTGCCAGCAGCTTAGCGGCCTTGGGGGGAACCGGGGAGCTGTTTTTT
TRBJ2-7 | - | - | TRBV18 | CASSPGASGYEQYF | TGTGCCAGCTCACCGGGAGCTTCGGGCTACGAGCAGTACTTC
TRBJ2-5 | - | - | TRBV5-1 | CASSWSAQGVLETQYF | TGCGCCAGCAGCTGGAGTGCACAGGGCGTTTTAGAGACCCAGTACTTC
TRBJ2-1 | - | TRBD2 | TRBV4-2 | CASSQDPSGENEQFF | TGTGCCAGCAGCCAAGATCCTAGCGGGGAGAATGAGCAGTTCTTC
TRBJ1-6 | - | - | TRBV6-5 | CASSFQDSPLHF | TGTGCCAGCAGTTTCCAGGATTCACCCCTCCACTTT
TRBJ2-7 | - | TRBD1 | TRBV18 | CASSERTGSSYEQYF | TGTGCCAGCTCCGAAAGGACAGGGAGCTCCTACGAGCAGTACTTC
TRBJ1-2 | - | - | TRBV11-2 | CASSPLRGREGYTF | TGTGCCAGCTCCCCGCTGCGGGGGCGCGAAGGCTACACCTTC
TRBJ2-1 | - | - | TRBV4-2 | CASSQDWGVSEQFF | TGTGCCAGCAGCCAAGATTGGGGCGTAAGTGAGCAGTTCTTC
TRBJ1-2 | - | - | TRBV9 | CASTGGYTF | TGTGCCAGCACCGGGGGCTACACCTTC
TRBJ1-1 | - | - | TRBV5-1 | CASSHGQTDEAFF | TGCGCCAGCAGCCATGGACAGACTGATGAAGCTTTCTTT
TRBJ1-2 | - | TRBD1 | TRBV4-1 | CASSRGQVYNGYTF | TGCGCCAGCAGCCGGGGACAGGTTTATAATGGCTACACCTTC
TRBJ1-6 | - | TRBD1 | TRBV7-9 | CASSFTTGNSPLHF | TGTGCCAGCAGCTTTACGACAGGGAATTCACCCCTCCACTTT
TRBJ1-1 | - | - | TRBV6-4 | CASSRDSMNTEAFF | TGTGCCAGCAGTAGAGACAGCATGAACACTGAAGCTTTCTTT
TRBJ2-2 | - | - | TRBV27 | CASSRLTGELFF | TGTGCCAGCAGCCGTCTCACCGGGGAGCTGTTTTTT
TRBJ1-2 | - | - | TRBV6-2/TRBV6-3 | CASSYPGRANYGYTF | TGTGCCAGCAGTTACCCGGGCAGGGCCAACTATGGCTACACCTTC
TRBJ1-1 | - | - | TRBV6-4 | CASSDEGGSEAFF | TGTGCCAGCAGTGACGAGGGGGGGTCGGAAGCTTTCTTT
TRBJ1-1 | once | - | TRBV12-5 | CAGSGAGGPLKAFF | TGTGCTGGGTCCGGCGCGGGGGGACCCCTCAAAGCTTTCTTT
TRBJ1-1 | - | TRBD1 | TRBV28 | CASSRGQVTEAFF | TGTGCCAGCAGTCGCGGACAGGTCACTGAAGCTTTCTTT
TRBJ2-2 | - | - | TRBV19 | CASSIGLPLAANTGELFF | TGTGCCAGTAGTATTGGGCTACCCCTTGCCGCGAACACCGGGGAGCTGTTTTTT
TRBJ2-7 | - | TRBD2 | TRBV7-9 | CASSLGSLSQGGYYEQYF | TGTGCCAGCAGCTTAGGGTCTTTGTCCCAGGGAGGGTACTACGAGCAGTACTTC
TRBJ1-1 | - | TRBD1 | TRBV28 | CASSLAGGPNTEAFF | TGTGCCAGCAGTTTAGCAGGGGGACCGAACACTGAAGCTTTCTTT
TRBJ1-1 | once | - | TRBV27 | CASSLLGLNTDTEAFF | TGTGCCAGCAGTTTACTGGGCTTAAATACGGACACTGAAGCTTTCTTT
TRBJ2-2 | - | TRBD1 | TRBV28 | CASSFDRGRTGELFF | TGTGCCAGCAGTTTCGACAGGGGGCGCACCGGGGAGCTGTTTTTT